This T cell receptor beta chain was sequenced during a study of response to subunit inactivated influenza vaccine. Note on this clonotype: Its antigen is currently unknown.

The CDR3 has 15 residues. Trimming shortened V by 4 bases and J by 2 bases, and 14 bases separated the two germline ends. Study findings and constraints: The authors suggested that every seasonal influenza vaccination recruits few new T cells.

TCRdb reprocessed the RT-PCR reads with MiXCR, giving one entry per CDR3 protein. The repertoire consists of about 300,000 distinct CDR3 sequences, with around 22% occurring once and the leading ten covering 10%. The gene calls are TRBV12-3 or TRBV12-4 and TRBJ2-5; D unresolved. This clonotype originated in a man between 50 and 70 years old who received an inactivated influenza vaccine. The source was PBMCs from blood, collected about 20 months after vaccination. CDR3: CASSSNVLDQETQYF. CDR3 DNA: TGTGCCAGCAGTTCAAACGTGTTGGATCAAGAGACCCAGTACTTC.